This T cell receptor beta chain was identified in a study of blood T cell repertoires in COVID-19. Study context: Researchers got acute and convalescent COVID-19 samples from the United States, Italy and Spain. PBMCs, B-cell-depleted T cells, or T cells were the source of the cDNA or gDNA that made up the material.

Study processing details: Estimated nucleated cell counts came from reference gene primer amplification. The repertoire was sequenced with immunoSEQ multiplex PCR; TCRdb's copy has only in-frame clones and lacks some. V and J calls and clone size are copied from that table; D and trimming were computed from the DNA. The sample yields about 200,000 clones, just under 85% seen once. This clone showed up just once. The CDR3 covers 17 residues. The V segment lost 5 bases and the J segment 7 bases; nucleotides outside the gene matches: 14. The germline V gene encodes CDR1 MNHEY and CDR2 SVGEGT. The chain couples TRBV6-2 or TRBV6-3 to TRBJ2-7; TRBD2 matches at 13 bases. Sequencing input: peripheral blood. This receptor was obtained from a woman in her 70s with active or convalescent COVID-19. Here the CDR3 DNA reads TGTGCCAGCAGTCAGACTAGCGGGAGGACAAGAGTACGGGAGCAGTACTTC. The encoded protein is CASSQTSGRTRVREQYF.